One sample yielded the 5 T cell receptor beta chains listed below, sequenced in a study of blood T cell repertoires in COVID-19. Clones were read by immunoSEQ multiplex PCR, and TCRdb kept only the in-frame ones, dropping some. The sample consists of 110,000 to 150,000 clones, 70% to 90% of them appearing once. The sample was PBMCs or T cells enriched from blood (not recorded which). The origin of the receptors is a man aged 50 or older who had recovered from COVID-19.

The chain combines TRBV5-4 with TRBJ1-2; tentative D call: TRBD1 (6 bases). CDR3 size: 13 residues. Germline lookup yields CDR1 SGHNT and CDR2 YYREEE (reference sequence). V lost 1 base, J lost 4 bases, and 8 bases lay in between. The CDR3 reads CASSLRTVYGYTF. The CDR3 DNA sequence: TGTGCCAGCAGCTTGCGGACAGTCTATGGCTACACCTTC.

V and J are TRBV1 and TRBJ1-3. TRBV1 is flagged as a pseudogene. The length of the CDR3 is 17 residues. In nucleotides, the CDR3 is TGCACCAGCAGCCAAGACGTCGAGGGACTCTCTGGAAACACCATATATTTT. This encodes CTSSQDVEGLSGNTIYF.

In DNA form, the CDR3 reads TGTGCCAGCAGCTTAGGGGGGACTAGCGGGGCGCGGCAAGAGACCCAGTACTTC. Amino acids: CASSLGGTSGARQETQYF. V usage is TRBV7-9 and J usage is TRBJ2-5; 13 bases agree with TRBD2. The CDR3 spans 18 residues. V trimming: 1 base; J trimming: 2 bases; junction bases outside the gene matches: 7. Per the germline V gene, CDR1 is SEHNR and CDR2 is FQNEAQ (reference sequence).

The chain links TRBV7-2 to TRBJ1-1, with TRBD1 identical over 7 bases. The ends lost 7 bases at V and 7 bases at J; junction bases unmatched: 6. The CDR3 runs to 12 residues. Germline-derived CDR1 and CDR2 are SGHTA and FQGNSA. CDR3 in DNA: TGTGCCAGCACCTCTAACAGGGGTGAAGCTTTCTTT. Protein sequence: CASTSNRGEAFF.

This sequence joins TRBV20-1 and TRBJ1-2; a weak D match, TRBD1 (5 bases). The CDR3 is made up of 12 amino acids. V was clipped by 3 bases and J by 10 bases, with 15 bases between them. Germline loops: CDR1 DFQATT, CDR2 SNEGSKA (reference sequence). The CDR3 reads CSASRQGFDYTF. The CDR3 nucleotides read TGCAGTGCTAGTAGGCAGGGCTTCGACTACACCTTC.